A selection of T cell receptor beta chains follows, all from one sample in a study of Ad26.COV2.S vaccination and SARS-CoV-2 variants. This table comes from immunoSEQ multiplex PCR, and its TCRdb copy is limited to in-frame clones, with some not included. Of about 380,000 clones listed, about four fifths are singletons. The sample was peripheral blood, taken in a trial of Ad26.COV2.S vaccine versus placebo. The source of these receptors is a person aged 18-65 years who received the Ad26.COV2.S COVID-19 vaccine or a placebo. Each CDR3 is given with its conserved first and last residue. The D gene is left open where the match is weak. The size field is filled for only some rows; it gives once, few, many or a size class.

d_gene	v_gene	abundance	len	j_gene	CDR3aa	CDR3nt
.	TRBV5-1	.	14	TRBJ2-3	CASSPVAVVDTQYF	TGCGCCAGCAGCCCAGTAGCGGTCGTAGATACGCAGTATTTT
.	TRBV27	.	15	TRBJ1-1	CASSLSSGYGTEAFF	TGTGCCAGCAGTTTATCGTCAGGGTACGGCACTGAAGCTTTCTTT
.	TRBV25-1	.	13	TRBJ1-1	CASSGPVRTEAFF	TGTGCCAGCAGTGGCCCCGTGAGGACTGAAGCTTTCTTT
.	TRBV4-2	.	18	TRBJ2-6	CASRRAEGVRSGANVLTF	TGTGCCAGCAGGCGGGCCGAGGGCGTTAGATCTGGGGCCAACGTCCTGACTTTC
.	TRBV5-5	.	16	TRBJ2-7	CASSLSSKLKSYEQYF	TGTGCCAGCAGCTTGTCGAGTAAGCTTAAGTCCTACGAGCAGTACTTC
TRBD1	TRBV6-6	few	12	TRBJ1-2	CASSPGQPESTF	TGTGCCAGCAGTCCGGGACAGCCGGAATCCACCTTC
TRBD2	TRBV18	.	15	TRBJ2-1	CASSPQLADNNEQFF	TGTGCCAGCTCACCACAACTAGCGGACAACAATGAGCAGTTCTTC
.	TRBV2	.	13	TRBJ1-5	CASKDSFNQPQHF	TGTGCCAGCAAAGACAGTTTCAATCAGCCCCAGCATTTT
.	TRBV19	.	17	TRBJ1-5	CASSYGTFSGSNQPQHF	TGTGCCAGTAGTTATGGGACATTTTCAGGTAGCAATCAGCCCCAGCATTTT
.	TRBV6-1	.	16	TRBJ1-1	CASSEVGRGANTEAFF	TGTGCCAGCAGTGAAGTCGGGCGGGGGGCGAACACTGAAGCTTTCTTT
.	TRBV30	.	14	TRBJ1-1	CAWLRKGLWTEAFF	TGTGCCTGGTTACGGAAGGGCTTGTGGACTGAAGCTTTCTTT
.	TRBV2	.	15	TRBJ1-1	CASQHYFPTPQEAFF	TGTGCCAGCCAGCACTACTTTCCGACGCCTCAGGAAGCTTTCTTT
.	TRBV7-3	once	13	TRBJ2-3	CASSFKGTDTQYF	TGTGCCAGCAGCTTTAAGGGCACAGATACGCAGTATTTT
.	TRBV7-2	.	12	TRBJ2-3	CASSRDTDTQYF	TGTGCCAGCAGTCGAGACACAGATACGCAGTATTTT
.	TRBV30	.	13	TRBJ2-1	CAWRTSSYNEQFF	TGTGCCTGGAGAACTAGCTCCTACAATGAGCAGTTCTTC
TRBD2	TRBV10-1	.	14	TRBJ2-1	CASGGTSGISEQFF	TGCGCCAGCGGAGGGACTAGCGGGATTAGTGAGCAGTTCTTC
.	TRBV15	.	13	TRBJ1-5	CATSRYSNQPQHF	TGTGCCACCAGCAGGTATAGCAATCAGCCCCAGCATTTT
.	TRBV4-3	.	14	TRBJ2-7	CASSQEGGENEQYF	TGCGCCAGCAGCCAAGAAGGAGGGGAAAACGAGCAGTACTTC
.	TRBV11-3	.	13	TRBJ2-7	CASSDRRSYEQYF	TGTGCCAGCAGCGATCGACGGTCCTACGAGCAGTACTTC
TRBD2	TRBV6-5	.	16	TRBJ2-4	CASSYGWGGSKNIQYF	TGTGCCAGCAGTTATGGTTGGGGGGGGAGCAAAAACATTCAGTACTTC
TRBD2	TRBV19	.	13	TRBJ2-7	CASSGLAGGEQYF	TGTGCCAGTAGTGGACTAGCGGGAGGAGAGCAGTACTTC
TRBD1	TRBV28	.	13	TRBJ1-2	CASSEAGGYGYTF	TGTGCCAGCAGTGAGGCAGGGGGCTATGGCTACACCTTC
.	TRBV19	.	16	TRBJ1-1	CASGLGTYRVNTEAFF	TGTGCCAGTGGACTCGGGACATATCGTGTGAACACTGAAGCTTTCTTT
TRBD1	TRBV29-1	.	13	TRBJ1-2	CSVGTGTVYGYTF	TGCAGCGTTGGGACCGGGACAGTATATGGCTACACCTTC
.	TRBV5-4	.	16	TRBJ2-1	CASSLGGVSSYNEQFF	TGTGCCAGCAGCTTGGGTGGGGTGAGCTCCTACAATGAGCAGTTCTTC
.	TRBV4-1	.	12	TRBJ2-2	CASSGDTGELFF	TGCGCCAGCAGCGGGGACACCGGGGAGCTGTTTTTT
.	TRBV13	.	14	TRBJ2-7	CASSQFGGRDEQYF	TGTGCCAGCAGCCAGTTTGGGGGGCGAGACGAGCAGTACTTC
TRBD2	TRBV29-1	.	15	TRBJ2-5	CSASGLAGVGETQYF	TGCAGCGCTTCAGGACTAGCGGGAGTCGGAGAGACCCAGTACTTC
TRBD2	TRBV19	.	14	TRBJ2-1	CASSAWGTNNEQFF	TGTGCCAGTAGCGCGTGGGGGACTAACAATGAGCAGTTCTTC
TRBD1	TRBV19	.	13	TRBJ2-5	CASSSGQGGTQYF	TGTGCCAGTAGTAGTGGACAGGGTGGGACCCAGTACTTC
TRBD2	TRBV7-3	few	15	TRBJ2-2	CASSTSGGYTGELFF	TGTGCCAGCAGCACTAGCGGGGGGTACACCGGGGAGCTGTTTTTT
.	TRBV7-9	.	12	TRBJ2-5	CASSPLAATQYF	TGTGCCAGCAGCCCCTTGGCGGCCACCCAGTACTTC
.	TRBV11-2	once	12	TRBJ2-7	CASRGSGYEQYF	TGTGCCAGCAGGGGCAGCGGCTACGAGCAGTACTTC
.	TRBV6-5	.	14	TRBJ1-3	CASSLDRRGNTIYF	TGTGCCAGCAGCTTAGACAGGAGGGGAAACACCATATATTTT
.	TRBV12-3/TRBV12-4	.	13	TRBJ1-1	CASSLRENTEAFF	TGTGCCAGCAGCCTTAGGGAGAACACTGAAGCTTTCTTT
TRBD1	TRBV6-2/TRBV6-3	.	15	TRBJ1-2	CASTPAGQGSYGYTF	TGTGCCAGCACCCCAGCCGGACAGGGCTCCTATGGCTACACCTTC
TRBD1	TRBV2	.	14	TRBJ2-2	CASSNTGGTGELFF	TGTGCCAGCAGCAATACAGGGGGAACCGGGGAGCTGTTTTTT
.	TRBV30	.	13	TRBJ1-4	CAWSGETYEKLFF	TGTGCCTGGAGTGGGGAGACATATGAAAAACTGTTTTTT
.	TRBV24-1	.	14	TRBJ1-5	CATSGGAGGQPQHF	TGTGCCACCAGTGGGGGGGCCGGTGGCCAGCCCCAGCATTTT
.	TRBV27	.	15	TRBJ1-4	CASSLLPGRDEKLFF	TGTGCCAGCAGTCTCTTACCGGGGAGGGACGAAAAACTGTTTTTT
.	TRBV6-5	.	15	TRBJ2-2	CASSPTPPGTGELFF	TGTGCCAGCAGCCCGACTCCCCCGGGCACCGGGGAGCTGTTTTTT
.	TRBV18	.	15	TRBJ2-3	CASSPQQGGGDTQYF	TGTGCCAGCTCACCACAACAGGGAGGGGGAGATACGCAGTATTTT
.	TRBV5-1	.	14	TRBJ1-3	CASSLWGPGNTIYF	TGCGCCAGCAGCTTGTGGGGGCCTGGAAACACCATATATTTT
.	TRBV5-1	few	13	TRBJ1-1	CASSLDTNTEAFF	TGCGCCAGCAGTCTAGATACTAACACTGAAGCTTTCTTT
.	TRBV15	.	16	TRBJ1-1	CATSRGRVSMNTEAFF	TGTGCCACCAGCAGAGGACGGGTGTCTATGAACACTGAAGCTTTCTTT
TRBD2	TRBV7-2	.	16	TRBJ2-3	CASSITFAGGLQTQYF	TGTGCCAGCAGCATAACCTTCGCGGGGGGGCTTCAAACGCAGTATTTT